This is a list of T cell receptor beta chains from one sample in a study of T cell responses to AZD1222 COVID-19 vaccine. Assay used: immunoSEQ multiplex PCR; TCRdb lists only in-frame clones, some missing. The sample has some 91,000 clones, 89% seen once. The sequencing here drew on peripheral blood, taken on day 0 of AZD1222 vaccination. The receptors stem from an adult in good health. CDR3s include the opening cysteine and the closing phenylalanine or tryptophan. Fields, in order: V gene, D gene, clone size, J gene, CDR3 protein, CDR3 DNA. The D gene is left open where the match is weak. Clone sizes are given selectively: once, few, many, or a class where the clone is expanded.

v_gene: TRBV18; d_gene: TRBD2; abundance: -; j_gene: TRBJ2-1; CDR3aa: CASSPLTSGSSYNEQFF; CDR3nt: TGTGCCAGCTCACCATTGACTAGCGGGAGCTCCTACAATGAGCAGTTCTTC
v_gene: TRBV5-1; d_gene: -; abundance: -; j_gene: TRBJ2-2; CDR3aa: CASSLEAGIGELFF; CDR3nt: TGCGCCAGCAGCTTGGAGGCGGGGATCGGGGAGCTGTTTTTT
v_gene: TRBV29-1; d_gene: -; abundance: once; j_gene: TRBJ2-1; CDR3aa: CSVDLGINEQFF; CDR3nt: TGCAGCGTTGACTTAGGAATCAATGAGCAGTTCTTC
v_gene: TRBV5-4; d_gene: -; abundance: -; j_gene: TRBJ1-2; CDR3aa: CASSPGPLGSYGYTF; CDR3nt: TGTGCCAGCAGCCCGGGACCGCTTGGAAGCTATGGCTACACCTTC
v_gene: TRBV7-3; d_gene: -; abundance: -; j_gene: TRBJ2-1; CDR3aa: CASSLTSGWSDEQFF; CDR3nt: TGTGCCAGCAGCTTAACTTCGGGGTGGAGTGATGAGCAGTTCTTC
v_gene: TRBV5-1; d_gene: TRBD2; abundance: -; j_gene: TRBJ2-2; CDR3aa: CASSLRTSEGGELFF; CDR3nt: TGCGCCAGCAGCCTTCGGACTAGCGAGGGCGGGGAGCTGTTTTTT
v_gene: TRBV29-1; d_gene: -; abundance: -; j_gene: TRBJ2-1; CDR3aa: CSVLLWEHNEQFF; CDR3nt: TGCAGCGTTCTTCTATGGGAACACAATGAGCAGTTCTTC
v_gene: TRBV29-1; d_gene: TRBD1; abundance: -; j_gene: TRBJ1-2; CDR3aa: CSVATGVYGYTF; CDR3nt: TGCAGCGTGGCTACAGGGGTGTATGGCTACACCTTC
v_gene: TRBV5-1; d_gene: TRBD1; abundance: -; j_gene: TRBJ2-2; CDR3aa: CASSLQGSNTGELFF; CDR3nt: TGCGCCAGCAGCTTACAGGGGTCGAACACCGGGGAGCTGTTTTTT
v_gene: TRBV3-1/TRBV3-2; d_gene: TRBD1; abundance: -; j_gene: TRBJ2-1; CDR3aa: CASSQEEDRPQGLPYNEQFF; CDR3nt: TGTGCCAGCAGCCAAGAAGAGGACAGGCCCCAAGGGCTGCCCTACAATGAGCAGTTCTTC
v_gene: TRBV19; d_gene: -; abundance: -; j_gene: TRBJ1-4; CDR3aa: CATNGQGLGMLFF; CDR3nt: TGTGCCACCAACGGGCAGGGCCTAGGGATGCTGTTTTTT
v_gene: TRBV6-5; d_gene: TRBD2; abundance: -; j_gene: TRBJ2-3; CDR3aa: CASSLSSGRGTDTQYF; CDR3nt: TGTGCCAGCAGTTTATCTAGCGGGAGGGGCACAGATACGCAGTATTTT
v_gene: TRBV30; d_gene: -; abundance: -; j_gene: TRBJ1-1; CDR3aa: CAWSSTVNTEAFF; CDR3nt: TGTGCCTGGAGTTCCACGGTGAACACTGAAGCTTTCTTT
v_gene: TRBV7-9; d_gene: -; abundance: -; j_gene: TRBJ1-5; CDR3aa: CASSPADRPNQPQHF; CDR3nt: TGTGCCAGCAGCCCCGCGGACAGACCTAATCAGCCCCAGCATTTT
v_gene: TRBV7-6; d_gene: TRBD1; abundance: -; j_gene: TRBJ1-4; CDR3aa: CASSQGQGGEKLFF; CDR3nt: TGTGCCAGCAGCCAGGGACAGGGCGGCGAAAAACTGTTTTTT
v_gene: TRBV18; d_gene: -; abundance: once; j_gene: TRBJ2-3; CDR3aa: CASGTSTDTQYF; CDR3nt: TGTGCCAGTGGTACTAGCACAGATACGCAGTATTTT
v_gene: TRBV5-1; d_gene: TRBD2; abundance: -; j_gene: TRBJ2-2; CDR3aa: CASSTMSVSGGNTGELFF; CDR3nt: TGCGCCAGCAGCACTATGTCGGTGAGCGGGGGCAACACCGGGGAGCTGTTTTTT
v_gene: TRBV7-3; d_gene: TRBD2; abundance: -; j_gene: TRBJ2-3; CDR3aa: CASSSSGRAWDTQYF; CDR3nt: TGTGCCAGCAGCTCTAGCGGGAGGGCCTGGGATACGCAGTATTTT
v_gene: TRBV7-8; d_gene: -; abundance: -; j_gene: TRBJ1-5; CDR3aa: CASSLGRSGFQPQHF; CDR3nt: TGTGCCAGCAGCTTAGGGAGGTCGGGGTTTCAGCCCCAGCATTTT
v_gene: TRBV10-3; d_gene: TRBD1; abundance: -; j_gene: TRBJ1-2; CDR3aa: CAISLSGQPYGYTF; CDR3nt: TGTGCCATCAGTCTTTCGGGACAGCCCTATGGCTACACCTTC
v_gene: TRBV28; d_gene: -; abundance: once; j_gene: TRBJ2-1; CDR3aa: CASTTVGLHNEQFF; CDR3nt: TGTGCCAGCACCACAGTGGGATTGCACAATGAGCAGTTCTTC
v_gene: TRBV19; d_gene: TRBD1; abundance: -; j_gene: TRBJ1-5; CDR3aa: CASSIVGTGINQPQHF; CDR3nt: TGTGCCAGTAGTATAGTAGGGACAGGTATCAATCAGCCCCAGCATTTT
v_gene: TRBV2; d_gene: -; abundance: -; j_gene: TRBJ1-2; CDR3aa: CASSIGQTLNYGYTF; CDR3nt: TGTGCCAGCAGTATTGGACAGACCTTGAACTATGGCTACACCTTC
v_gene: TRBV12-3/TRBV12-4; d_gene: TRBD1; abundance: -; j_gene: TRBJ1-6; CDR3aa: CASRGTANSPLHF; CDR3nt: TGTGCCAGCAGGGGGACAGCTAATTCACCCCTCCACTTT
v_gene: TRBV4-3; d_gene: -; abundance: -; j_gene: TRBJ1-3; CDR3aa: CASSEASSSGNTIYF; CDR3nt: TGCGCCAGCAGCGAAGCGTCCTCCTCTGGAAACACCATATATTTT
v_gene: TRBV6-1; d_gene: TRBD1; abundance: -; j_gene: TRBJ1-1; CDR3aa: CASSEYPGQKHTEAFF; CDR3nt: TGTGCCAGCAGTGAATACCCGGGACAGAAGCACACTGAAGCTTTCTTT
v_gene: TRBV3-1/TRBV3-2; d_gene: -; abundance: -; j_gene: TRBJ1-2; CDR3aa: CASSQKPRDYGYTF; CDR3nt: TGTGCCAGCAGCCAAAAACCGAGGGACTATGGCTACACCTTC
v_gene: TRBV6-2/TRBV6-3; d_gene: -; abundance: -; j_gene: TRBJ2-1; CDR3aa: CASSRGGGFEQFF; CDR3nt: TGTGCCAGCAGTCGCGGAGGAGGCTTTGAGCAGTTCTTC
v_gene: TRBV3-1/TRBV3-2; d_gene: TRBD1; abundance: -; j_gene: TRBJ2-3; CDR3aa: CASSQPGQNTDTQYF; CDR3nt: TGTGCCAGCAGCCAACCGGGACAGAACACAGATACGCAGTATTTT
v_gene: TRBV10-3; d_gene: TRBD2; abundance: once; j_gene: TRBJ2-3; CDR3aa: CAISESTSGRVDTQYF; CDR3nt: TGTGCCATCAGTGAGTCGACCAGCGGGAGAGTAGATACGCAGTATTTT
v_gene: TRBV6-2/TRBV6-3; d_gene: -; abundance: -; j_gene: TRBJ1-2; CDR3aa: CASSTHPGDYGYTF; CDR3nt: TGTGCCAGCAGTACCCATCCAGGGGACTATGGCTACACCTTC
v_gene: TRBV6-2/TRBV6-3; d_gene: TRBD1; abundance: few; j_gene: TRBJ2-5; CDR3aa: CASSLAWDRQETQYF; CDR3nt: TGTGCCAGCAGCTTAGCCTGGGACAGACAAGAGACCCAGTACTTC
v_gene: TRBV7-2; d_gene: TRBD1; abundance: -; j_gene: TRBJ1-2; CDR3aa: CASSLAWTGESGYTF; CDR3nt: TGTGCCAGCAGCTTAGCGTGGACAGGGGAGAGCGGCTACACCTTC
v_gene: TRBV5-1; d_gene: -; abundance: -; j_gene: TRBJ2-1; CDR3aa: CASQGRGHSYNEQFF; CDR3nt: TGCGCCAGTCAAGGTAGGGGTCACTCCTACAATGAGCAGTTCTTC
v_gene: TRBV15; d_gene: -; abundance: -; j_gene: TRBJ2-7; CDR3aa: CATSRGVKNEQYF; CDR3nt: TGTGCCACCAGCAGAGGGGTTAAAAACGAGCAGTACTTC
v_gene: TRBV19; d_gene: TRBD1; abundance: -; j_gene: TRBJ2-2; CDR3aa: CASSIGTVRGTGELFF; CDR3nt: TGTGCCAGTAGTATTGGGACAGTCAGGGGCACCGGGGAGCTGTTTTTT
v_gene: TRBV6-2/TRBV6-3; d_gene: -; abundance: -; j_gene: TRBJ1-2; CDR3aa: CASSFDSNYGYTF; CDR3nt: TGTGCCAGCAGTTTCGACAGTAACTATGGCTACACCTTC
v_gene: TRBV18; d_gene: TRBD2; abundance: -; j_gene: TRBJ2-1; CDR3aa: CASSPQASGSYNEQFF; CDR3nt: TGTGCCAGCTCACCGCAGGCTAGCGGCTCCTACAATGAGCAGTTCTTC
v_gene: TRBV6-5; d_gene: -; abundance: -; j_gene: TRBJ1-4; CDR3aa: CASSPYRTTNEKLFF; CDR3nt: TGTGCCAGCAGTCCCTACAGGACTACTAATGAAAAACTGTTTTTT
v_gene: TRBV7-9; d_gene: -; abundance: -; j_gene: TRBJ2-3; CDR3aa: CAGVLGVFGTDTQYF; CDR3nt: TGTGCCGGAGTACTGGGAGTCTTTGGCACAGATACGCAGTATTTT
v_gene: TRBV7-6; d_gene: -; abundance: -; j_gene: TRBJ2-7; CDR3aa: CASSLGPNYEQYF; CDR3nt: TGTGCCAGCAGCTTAGGCCCCAACTACGAGCAGTACTTC
v_gene: TRBV19; d_gene: -; abundance: -; j_gene: TRBJ2-6; CDR3aa: CASSIELGAGANVLTF; CDR3nt: TGTGCCAGTAGTATAGAATTGGGGGCTGGGGCCAACGTCCTGACTTTC